This T cell receptor (beta chain) was captured in a study of T cells in Graves' hyperthyroidism and ophthalmopathy. CDR1 and CDR2 from the germline V gene are SGHAT and FQNNGV. The CDR3 spans 15 residues. J gave up 4 bases and V 4 bases, and 7 bases lay outside the gene matches. RNA transcripts provided the source from which TCR beta CDR3 regions were amplified. The study used the HTBI primer set for a first-round RT-PCR of the TCR CDR3. TCRdb independently ran MiXCR on the multiplex PCR reads; one entry per CDR3 protein. This table holds about 640,000 distinct CDR3 sequences, roughly 20% found once. This clonotype was observed at least ten times.

The genes are TRBV11-2 and TRBJ2-3; 8 bases map to TRBD2. This clonotype was obtained from a man aged 25-40 years with Graves' ophthalmopathy. Sequencing was carried out using blood. The CDR3 here is CASSSTSGSADTQYF. The CDR3 coding sequence is TGTGCCAGCAGCTCGACCAGCGGGAGTGCAGATACGCAGTATTTT.